This T cell receptor beta chain was recovered during a study of blood T cells in healthy people across ages. CDR3 length equals 15 residues. The V gene lost 4 bases and the J gene lost 4 bases, with 17 bases spanning the gap. The germline gives CDR1 MNHNS, CDR2 SASEGT. It was with a sample-barcoded 5' primer and a J-beta primer mix that a second PCR of roughly 7 to 12 cycles was run. MiXCR was run by TCRdb on the 5' RACE reads, yielding one entry per CDR3 protein. The repertoire holds 500,000 to 700,000 distinct CDR3 sequences, 25% to 30% seen once, with 15% to 19% in the top ten. The table lists this clonotype with many counts.

The specimen was blood. The rearrangement uses TRBV6-1 and TRBJ2-7; a weak D match, TRBD1 (5 bases). This TCR was sampled from a woman older than 75 in good health. For the CDR3, the DNA is TGTGCCAGCAGTGCCGGACCTTCCAAGGGGTACGAGCAGTACTTC. Translated: CASSAGPSKGYEQYF.